This T cell receptor (beta chain) was recovered during a study of blood T cells in healthy people across ages. General study findings and limits: It was the long-lived donors that had more naive CD4+ cells and higher diversity than aged donors.

With respect to this clonotype: What it binds is not known. A much larger clone sits a single nucleotide away, making a read error possible.

The CDR3 spans 15 residues. V lost 0 bases, J lost 7 bases, and 9 bases stayed unmatched. Germline V CDR1 and CDR2: LGHNA, YSLEER. A second PCR, run for 7 to 11 cycles, used a sample-barcoded 5' primer plus a J-beta primer mix. With 12 random nucleotides, a template-switch adaptor tagged each individual cDNA molecule. TCRdb reprocessed the 5' RACE reads with MiXCR, giving one entry per CDR3 protein. The sample shows fewer than 900,000 distinct CDR3 sequences, about 34% of them seen only once. Caucasian individuals from Russia who were healthy and aged about 6 to 95 acted as donors. Material for sequencing was blood. The rearrangement links TRBV4-3 to TRBJ2-7, with 7 bases identical to TRBD2. The source is a young man in good health. CDR3 DNA sequence: TGCGCCAGCAGCCAAGACAGGGAGGGAGATGGTGAGCAGTACTTC. Its translation: CASSQDREGDGEQYF.